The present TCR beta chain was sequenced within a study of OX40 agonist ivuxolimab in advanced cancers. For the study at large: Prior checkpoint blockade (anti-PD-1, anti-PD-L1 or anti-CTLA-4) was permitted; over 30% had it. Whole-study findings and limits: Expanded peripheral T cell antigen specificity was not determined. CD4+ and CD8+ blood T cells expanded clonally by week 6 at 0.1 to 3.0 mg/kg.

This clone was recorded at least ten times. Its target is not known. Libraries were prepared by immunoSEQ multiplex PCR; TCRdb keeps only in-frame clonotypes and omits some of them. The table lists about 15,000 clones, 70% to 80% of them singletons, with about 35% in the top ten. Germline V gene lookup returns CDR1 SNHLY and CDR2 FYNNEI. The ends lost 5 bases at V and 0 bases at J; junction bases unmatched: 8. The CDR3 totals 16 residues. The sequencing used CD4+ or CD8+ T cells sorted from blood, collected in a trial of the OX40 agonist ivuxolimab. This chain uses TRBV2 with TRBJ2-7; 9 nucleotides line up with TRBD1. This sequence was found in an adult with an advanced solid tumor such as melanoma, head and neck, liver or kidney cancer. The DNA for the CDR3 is TGTGCCAGCAGTTCGGTAGGGGGACAGGGCTCCTACGAGCAGTACTTC. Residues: CASSSVGGQGSYEQYF.